This TCR beta chain is drawn from a study of blood T cell repertoires in COVID-19. The overall study: Researchers got acute and convalescent COVID-19 samples from the United States, Italy and Spain. From T cells, B-cell-depleted T cells, or PBMCs came the material, which was cDNA or gDNA.

Per the authors' pipeline: It was from reference gene primer amplification that nucleated cell counts were estimated. Using immunoSEQ multiplex PCR, the repertoire was profiled, and TCRdb retains in-frame clones only, with some absent. The DNA gave D and trimming, while V, J and clone size come from that table. The sample has nearly 70,000 clones; about four fifths are singletons. Trimming cost V 0 bases and J 3 bases; bases outside gene matches: 4. Germline CDR1 and CDR2: MNHNS and SASEGT. The CDR3 length is 16 residues. J is TRBJ2-3 and V is TRBV6-1; the match to TRBD1 covers 9 bases. What was sequenced was peripheral blood. The sequence was obtained from an elderly woman with acute or convalescent COVID-19. The CDR3 loop is CASSEALGTGTDTQYF. The DNA for the CDR3 is TGTGCCAGCAGTGAAGCTTTGGGGACAGGGACAGATACGCAGTATTTT.